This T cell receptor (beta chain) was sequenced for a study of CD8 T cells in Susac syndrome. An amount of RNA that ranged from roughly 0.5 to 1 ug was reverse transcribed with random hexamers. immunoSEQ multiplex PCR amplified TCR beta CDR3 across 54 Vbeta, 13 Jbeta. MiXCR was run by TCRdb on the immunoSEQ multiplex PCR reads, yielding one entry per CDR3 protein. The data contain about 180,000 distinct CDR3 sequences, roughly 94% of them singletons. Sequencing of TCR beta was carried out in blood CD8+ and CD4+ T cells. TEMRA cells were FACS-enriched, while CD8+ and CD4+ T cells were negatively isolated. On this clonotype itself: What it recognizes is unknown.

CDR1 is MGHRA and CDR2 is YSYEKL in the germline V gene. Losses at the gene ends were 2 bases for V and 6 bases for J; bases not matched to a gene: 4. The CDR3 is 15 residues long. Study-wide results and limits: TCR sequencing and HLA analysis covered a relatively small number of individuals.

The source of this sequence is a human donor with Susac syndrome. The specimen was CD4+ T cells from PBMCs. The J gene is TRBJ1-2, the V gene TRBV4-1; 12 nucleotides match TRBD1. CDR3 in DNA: TGCGCCAGCAGCCAACCGGGACAGGGGGCGAATGGCTACACCTTC. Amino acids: CASSQPGQGANGYTF.